Here is one T cell receptor beta chain with its context. The sample belongs to a study of blood T cell repertoires in COVID-19. Overall study context: Spain, Italy and the United States supplied samples that represented acute and convalescent COVID-19.

The V end lost 8 bases, the J end lost 6 bases, and 14 bases lay between the germline ends. The CDR3 has 13 residues. CDR1 is SNHLY and CDR2 is FYNNEI in the germline V gene. Per the authors' pipeline: Reference gene primer amplification gave estimated nucleated cell counts. Sequenced by immunoSEQ multiplex PCR; TCRdb stores in-frame clones only, minus some. V and J calls and clone size are as listed in that table; D and trimming were resolved from the DNA. In the table there are under 300,000 clones, approximately 87% of which are singletons. The source material was peripheral blood. The rearrangement uses TRBV2 and TRBJ2-1; tentative D call: TRBD1 (6 bases). The TCR was taken from a man aged 55 to 70 with acute or convalescent COVID-19. This CDR3 reads CASWDIRGNEQFF. In nucleotides, the CDR3 is TGTGCCAGCTGGGACATACGCGGCAATGAGCAGTTCTTC.